The next 14 T cell receptor beta chains were all read from a single sample in a study of T-cell reconstitution after alpha-beta-depleted transplantation in children (TCRdb year 2016). The treatment or condition label, read with the paper, signifies: allogeneic hematopoietic cell transplantation with graft depleted of TCRalphabeta T cells and CD19 B cells. Libraries were made using PCR. The run used an Illumina HiSeq 2500. Molecular barcoding was employed in the preparation of TCR libraries, with unique molecular identifiers being used to normalize TCRbeta repertoire quantification. TCRdb's own reprocessing of the public reads used fastp at Q25 and MiXCR and kept productive beta chains. Under each unique CDR3 protein, matching rows form one entry showing the most common genes and DNA. The sample has 250,000 to 300,000 distinct CDR3 sequences on record, 11% of them singletons. The top ten hold 23% of the sample.

Source: peripheral blood, taken 180 days after TCRalphabeta/CD19-depleted stem cell transplant. The receptors here all came from a male patient aged 2-9 years who had a stem cell transplant for chronic granulomatous disease, so the T cells may come from the graft donor.

This clonotype was seen ten or more times. This chain joins TRBV7-2 and TRBJ2-5; TRBD2 aligns across 10 bases. Trimming at V came to 1 base and at J to 5 bases, leaving 7 bases not matched to a gene. The CDR3 length is 16 residues. CDR1 and CDR2 (germline): SGHTA, FQGNSA. The CDR3, as DNA: TGTGCCAGCAGCTTAGGAGGTCTAGCGGGGGTTGAGACCCAGTACTTC. Protein product: CASSLGGLAGVETQYF. Looking up the rest from reference TRBV7-2 and TRBJ2-5 gives the full variable domain: GAGVSQSPSNKVTEKGKDVELRCDPISGHTALYWYRQSLGQGLEFLIYFQGNSAPDKSGLPSDRFSAERTGGSVSTLTIQRTQQEDSAVYLCASSLGGLAGVETQYFGPGTRLLVL.

At least ten counts were recorded for this clonotype. CDR3 sequence reads: CSVGQGAGNTIYF. CDR3 DNA: TGCAGCGTTGGACAGGGGGCTGGAAACACCATATATTTT. The V gene is TRBV29-1, the J gene TRBJ1-3; 9 bases line up with TRBD1. J gave up 2 bases and V 4 bases, and 0 bases lay outside the gene matches. CDR3 length: 13 residues. From germline, CDR1 is SQVTM and CDR2 ANQGSEA.

This clonotype occurred many times. The genes are TRBV6-1 and TRBJ1-3; D possibly corresponds to TRBD1 (5 bases). V was clipped by 5 bases and J by 4 bases, with 15 bases between them. The length of the CDR3 is 15 residues. Germline V gene sequence: CDR1 MNHNS, CDR2 SASEGT. In DNA, the CDR3 is TGTGCCAGCAGTCCTCAGGCGGGGGACGGAAACACCATATATTTT. Protein: CASSPQAGDGNTIYF.

This clonotype was counted a few times. The CDR3 sequence is CASSRQVGTGELFF. The CDR3 DNA follows: TGTGCCAGCAGCCGGCAAGTGGGCACCGGGGAGCTGTTTTTT. The gene calls are TRBV12-3 or TRBV12-4 and TRBJ2-2, with no clear D. Trimming took 6 bases from V and 4 from J, leaving 12 bases between them. The CDR3 contains 14 residues.

This clonotype was recorded at least ten times. This chain connects TRBV30 to TRBJ2-3, with 9 bases fitting TRBD2. The CDR3 length is 13 residues. V lost 5 bases, J lost 3 bases, and 3 bases stayed unmatched. CDR1 and CDR2 from the germline V gene are GTSNPN and SVGIG (reference sequence). The CDR3 sequence is CAWGLARTDTQYF. The DNA for the CDR3 is TGTGCCTGGGGACTAGCGAGGACAGATACGCAGTATTTT.

As for this clonotype: A read error is possible here, since a much larger clone lies one base away. This sequence joins TRBV29-1 and TRBJ1-2; D is uncertain. The CDR3 runs to 15 residues. Germline V lookup: CDR1 SQVTM, CDR2 ANQGSEA. The CDR3 nucleotides read TGCAGCGTTGATTCGACCACCCCCACGAACTATGGCGACACCTTC. It specifies CSVDSTTPTNYGDTF.

This clonotype was picked up many times. J is TRBJ1-1 and V is TRBV12-3 or TRBV12-4; D perhaps matches TRBD1 (5 bases). Trimming left V 1 base short and J 10 bases short, with 7 bases between. This CDR3 contains 11 residues. This chain's CDR3 is CASSLGGRAFF. The DNA for the CDR3 is TGTGCCAGCAGTTTAGGGGGGAGAGCTTTCTTT.

This clonotype was observed many times. The J gene is TRBJ1-4, the V gene TRBV5-5; D call uncertain. Trimming cost V 0 bases and J 3 bases, with 3 bases left between them. Germline CDR1 is SGHKS and CDR2 is YYEKEE (reference sequence). The CDR3 sequence is 13 residues long. The CDR3 nucleotides are TGTGCCAGCAGCTTGGCACCTAATGAAAAACTGTTTTTT. Translation: CASSLAPNEKLFF.

This clonotype was recorded many times. This rearrangement joins TRBV6-5 to TRBJ2-4; the D call may be TRBD1 or TRBD2 (6 bases each). V was pared by 0 bases and J by 10 bases, with 10 bases between. The CDR3 has 13 residues. CDR1 MNHEY and CDR2 SVGAGI come from the germline V gene. The CDR3 loop is CASSYSGGGIQYF. CDR3 sequence (DNA): TGTGCCAGCAGTTACTCGGGGGGCGGGATTCAGTACTTC.

This clonotype was observed many times. The CDR3: CASRAGGGGYNEQFF. The CDR3 DNA is TGTGCCAGCAGAGCAGGGGGGGGCGGATACAATGAGCAGTTCTTC. The chain carries TRBV7-8 and TRBJ2-1, with D perhaps assigned TRBD1 or TRBD2 (7 bases each). Germline V gene data show CDR1 as SGHVS and CDR2 as FQNEAQ. V was trimmed by 6 bases and J by 4 bases, leaving 16 bases between them. The CDR3 is 15 amino acids.

This clonotype was picked up a small number of times. The gene calls are TRBV28 and TRBJ2-6; 7 nucleotides match TRBD2. The CDR3 consists of 19 residues. With 4 bases clipped from V and 2 bases from J, the junction kept 14 bases outside the gene matches. The germline gives CDR1 MDHEN, CDR2 SYDVKM. The CDR3 loop is CASSYRTSRQDPGANVLTF. The CDR3 DNA sequence: TGTGCCAGCAGTTACCGGACTAGTCGGCAGGATCCTGGGGCCAACGTCCTGACTTTC.

In its sample, this clonotype was seen many times. The rearrangement links TRBV5-1 to TRBJ2-5, with a possible D match to TRBD1 (5 bases). Germline V gene sequence: CDR1 SGHRS, CDR2 YFSETQ. CDR3 length equals 14 residues. With 1 base removed from V and 4 bases from J, the gap between germline ends came to 11 bases. CDR3 sequence: CASSLLGVGETQYF. The DNA of the CDR3 is TGCGCCAGCAGCTTGTTAGGGGTGGGAGAGACCCAGTACTTC.

This clonotype was recorded at least ten times. This chain uses TRBV10-1 with TRBJ2-4; 8 bases are a match to TRBD1. Germline CDR1 is WNHNN and CDR2 is SYGVQD (reference sequence). J lost 7 bases, V lost 7 bases, and 9 bases had no gene match. The CDR3 has 14 residues. Here the CDR3 DNA reads TGCGCCAGCACCCTTGACAGGGGAGGCAACATTCAGTACTTC. Translating gives CASTLDRGGNIQYF.

The table lists this clonotype with many counts. The chain is built from TRBV20-1 and TRBJ1-2; tentatively, D is TRBD1 (5 bases). CDR3 length equals 17 residues. Germline V gives CDR1 DFQATT, CDR2 SNEGSKA (reference sequence). Deletions cut 0 bases from V and 6 bases from J, with 23 bases between. CDR3 in amino acids: CSARDWDLQPQIDGYTF. The CDR3 coding sequence is TGCAGTGCTAGAGATTGGGACCTACAACCCCAAATAGATGGCTACACCTTC.